Sequencing of this TCR beta chain was carried out in a study of metastatic and nonmetastatic thyroid tumors. Study results and caveats: The study reportedly found significantly higher TCR beta diversity in malignant thyroid tumors than benign nodules, in blood and tumor.

TCRdb re-called the PCR reads through MiXCR. The sample has approximately 58,000 clones; 20% are singletons. The sample holds many counts of this clone. Its antigen remains unknown. A read error may account for a junction end that differs from germline. Prior to thyroid surgery, none of the patients had received any treatment. The germline V gene encodes CDR1 MDHEN and CDR2 SYDVKM. The CDR3 is made up of 13 amino acids. The chain is built from TRBV28 and TRBJ1-2, with D hard to call. The sample taken for sequencing was blood. The clonotype was recovered from a female donor with papillary thyroid cancer or a benign thyroid nodule (not recorded which). Some clones in this sample may be carry-over from other donors' samples. DNA of the CDR3: TGTGCCGGCAGTTCAGGACGGGTCGTCGGCTACACCTTC. Translation: CAGSSGRVVGYTF.